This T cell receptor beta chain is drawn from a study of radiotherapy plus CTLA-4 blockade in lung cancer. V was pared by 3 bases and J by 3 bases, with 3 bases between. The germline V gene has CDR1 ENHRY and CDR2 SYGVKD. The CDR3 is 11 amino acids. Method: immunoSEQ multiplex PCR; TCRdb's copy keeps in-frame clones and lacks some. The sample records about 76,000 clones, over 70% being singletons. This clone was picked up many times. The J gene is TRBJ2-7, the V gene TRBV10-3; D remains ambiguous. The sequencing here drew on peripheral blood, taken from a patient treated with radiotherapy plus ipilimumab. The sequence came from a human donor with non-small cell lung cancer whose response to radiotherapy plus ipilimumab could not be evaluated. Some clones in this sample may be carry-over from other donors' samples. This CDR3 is CAISDGYEQYF. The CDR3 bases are TGTGCCATCAGTGACGGCTACGAGCAGTACTTC.